Given below is one TCR beta chain in context. The antigen remains unidentified. As every portion of the isolated RNA was reverse transcribed, the sequencing read expressed TCRB transcripts. Sequencing used immunoSEQ multiplex PCR; TCRdb keeps in-frame clones, though not all of them. In the table there are hundreds of thousands of clones, less than 20% of which are singletons. The CDR3 totals 15 residues. CDR1 is KGHSH and CDR2 is LQKENI in the germline V gene. V was cut by 2 bases and J by 4 bases, with 12 bases left in between. The data are from a study of beta chain features in type 1 diabetes. Study-wide background: Healthy donors and patients showed comparable age, gender and cell yields. Examination of sorted cells across all samples involved around 100,000,000 cells.

Study-wide results and caveats: All four CD4+ subsets from Type 1 diabetes patients carried moderately but significantly shorter TCRB CDR3s.

Sequences were obtained from naive CD4+ T cells from blood. V gene TRBV18 combines with J gene TRBJ2-1; D is tentatively TRBD1 or TRBD2 (5 bases each). This receptor was obtained from a man in his late teens or twenties in good health. The CDR3 coding sequence is TGTGCCAGCTCACCAGGGGACGGGGCTTACAATGAGCAGTTCTTC. Encoded protein: CASSPGDGAYNEQFF.